These 3 T cell receptor beta chains came from one sample sequenced in a study of cytomegalovirus exposure and HLA in healthy donors. Amplification used 60 Vbeta primers and 13 Jbeta primers. Sequencing used immunoSEQ multiplex PCR; TCRdb keeps in-frame clones, though not all of them. The data show about 160,000 clones, and the top ten clones hold 2.1%. Sequenced material: PBMCs. The receptors stem from a man aged 25-45 years in good health and CMV-seronegative.

The chain recombines TRBV5-1 with TRBJ2-5; D call uncertain. Germline V lookup: CDR1 SGHRS, CDR2 YFSETQ. CDR3 length equals 14 residues. V lost 0 bases and J 3 bases, leaving 9 bases between the germline ends. In DNA form, the CDR3 reads TGCGCCAGCAGCTTGGCCCACTCCAAAGAGACCCAGTACTTC. Amino acids: CASSLAHSKETQYF.

In DNA, the CDR3 is TGCGCCAGCAGCCAAGAGGACAGGGAAAACTATGGCTACACCTTC. Residues: CASSQEDRENYGYTF. The rearrangement joins TRBV4-1 to TRBJ1-2, with TRBD1 matching over 8 bases. The CDR3 spans 15 residues. The germline CDR1 and CDR2 sequences are MGHRA and YSYEKL. V gave up 0 bases and J gave up 2 bases; unmatched junction bases: 2.

This rearrangement joins TRBV5-1 to TRBJ1-2, with D maybe TRBD1 (6 bases). The CDR3 runs to 14 residues. Germline CDR1 SGHRS, CDR2 YFSETQ. V dropped 4 bases and J dropped 4 bases, with 14 bases sitting between them. The CDR3 loop is CASSLKQGPYGYTF. The CDR3 DNA reads TGCGCCAGCAGCCTGAAACAGGGTCCCTATGGCTACACCTTC.